This TCR beta chain came from a study of CD8+CD57+ T cells in acquired aplastic anemia. Study details: Isolated CD4+ and CD8+ cells, once sorted, yielded DNA averaging around 3 ug. General study findings and limits: Patients and controls were found to share 25 to 35 CD8+ CDR3 sequences. With respect to CD8+ Simpson's diversity, patients and controls did not differ significantly.

Sequencing was done on patients that had shown CD8+CD57+ cell expansion by flow cytometry. All patients were therapy-naive when blood was sampled. Genomic DNA provided the template from which TCR beta VDJ and CDR3 profiles were obtained. TCRdb redid the calling of the reads with MiXCR, one entry per CDR3 protein. The sample carries about 180,000 distinct CDR3 sequences, 45% to 60% recorded once. After removal of 0 bases from V and 7 bases from J, the junction contained 4 bases not matched to a gene. The CDR3 totals 16 residues. Germline V gene lookup returns CDR1 KGHDR and CDR2 SFDVKD. This clonotype was picked up a small number of times. Its matching antigen is unknown.

This receptor was taken from a human donor with aplastic anemia. This rearrangement joins TRBV24-1 to TRBJ2-1, with 11 positions matching TRBD1. Sequencing was performed on sorted CD4+, CD8+, or CD8+CD57+ T cells (not recorded which) from PBMCs. CDR3 loop: CATSDLGQGARNEQFF. Here the CDR3 DNA reads TGTGCCACCAGTGATTTGGGACAGGGGGCGAGGAATGAGCAGTTCTTC.